This TCR beta chain was profiled in a study of spatial heterogeneity in lung cancer. Study background: Beta-chain sequences consistently outnumbered alpha-chain sequences in detection. Findings and caveats of the study: The number of expanded tumor alpha and beta chains correlated with mutation number.

Time point given: sample taken at primary tumor resection. This clonotype counts as medium-sized. Its antigen is unknown. As an off-target read in a library built for alpha chains, this beta chain has a frequency of little significance. Via MiXCR, TCRdb re-called the 5' RACE reads, giving one row per CDR3 protein. This sample has 4,000 to 6,000 distinct CDR3 sequences, with 6% to 7.5% found just once. The material sequenced was lung tumor tissue, taken at surgery. The receptor was isolated from a female donor with early-stage non-small cell lung cancer.

The CDR3 region is CASSLDPGFSYNEQFF. In DNA, the CDR3 is TGCGCCAGCAGCTTGGATCCCGGTTTCTCCTACAATGAGCAGTTCTTC. The rearrangement links TRBV5-1 to TRBJ2-1; the D is unclear. From germline, CDR1 is SGHRS and CDR2 YFSETQ. The length of the CDR3 is 16 residues. The ends were cut back, 0 bases at V and 0 bases at J, with 10 bases in the middle.